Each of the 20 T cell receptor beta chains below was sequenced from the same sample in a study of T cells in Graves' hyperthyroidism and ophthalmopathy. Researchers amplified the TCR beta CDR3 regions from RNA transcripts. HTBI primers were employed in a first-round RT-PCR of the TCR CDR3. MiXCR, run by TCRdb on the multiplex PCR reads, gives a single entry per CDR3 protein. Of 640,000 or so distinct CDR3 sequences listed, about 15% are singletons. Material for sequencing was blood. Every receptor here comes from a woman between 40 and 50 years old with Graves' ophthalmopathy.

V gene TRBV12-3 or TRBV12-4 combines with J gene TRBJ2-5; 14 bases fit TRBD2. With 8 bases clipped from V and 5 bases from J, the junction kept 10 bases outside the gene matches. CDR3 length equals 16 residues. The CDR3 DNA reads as TGTGCCAGCGGACTAGCGGGAGGTTCGTTCGGGGAGACCCAGTACTTC. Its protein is CASGLAGGSFGETQYF.

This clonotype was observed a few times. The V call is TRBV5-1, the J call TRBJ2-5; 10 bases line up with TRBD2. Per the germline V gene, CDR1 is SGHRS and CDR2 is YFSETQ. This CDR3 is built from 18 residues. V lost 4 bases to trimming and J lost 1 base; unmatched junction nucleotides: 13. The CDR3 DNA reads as TGCGCCAGCAGCCCCGGACTAGCGGAGGTGCGATTCCAAGAGACCCAGTACTTC. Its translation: CASSPGLAEVRFQETQYF.

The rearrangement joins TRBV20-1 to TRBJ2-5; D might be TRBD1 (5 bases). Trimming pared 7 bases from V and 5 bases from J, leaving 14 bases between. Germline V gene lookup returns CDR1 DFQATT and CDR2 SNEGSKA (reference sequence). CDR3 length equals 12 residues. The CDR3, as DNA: TGCAGTGGCGCGCAGGGTGGGGAGACCCAGTACTTC. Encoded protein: CSGAQGGETQYF.

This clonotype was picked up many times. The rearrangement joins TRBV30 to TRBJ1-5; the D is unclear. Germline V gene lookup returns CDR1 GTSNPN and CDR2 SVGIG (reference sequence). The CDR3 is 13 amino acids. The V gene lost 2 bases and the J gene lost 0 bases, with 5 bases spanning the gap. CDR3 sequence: CAWSYGSNQPQHF. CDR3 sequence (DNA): TGTGCCTGGAGTTATGGTAGCAATCAGCCCCAGCATTTT.

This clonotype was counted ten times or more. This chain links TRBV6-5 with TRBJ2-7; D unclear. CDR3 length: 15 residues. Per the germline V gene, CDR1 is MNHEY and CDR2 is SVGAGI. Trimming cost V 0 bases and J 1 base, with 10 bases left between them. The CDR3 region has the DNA TGTGCCAGCAGTTACTCGTACGACGGGTCCTACGAGCAGTACTTC. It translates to CASSYSYDGSYEQYF.

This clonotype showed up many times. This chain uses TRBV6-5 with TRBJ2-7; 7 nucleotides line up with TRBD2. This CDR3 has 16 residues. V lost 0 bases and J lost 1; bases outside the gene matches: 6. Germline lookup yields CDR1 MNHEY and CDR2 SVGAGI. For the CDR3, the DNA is TGTGCCAGCAGTTACTCTTTGCGGGAGCTTTCCTACGAGCAGTACTTC. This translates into CASSYSLRELSYEQYF.

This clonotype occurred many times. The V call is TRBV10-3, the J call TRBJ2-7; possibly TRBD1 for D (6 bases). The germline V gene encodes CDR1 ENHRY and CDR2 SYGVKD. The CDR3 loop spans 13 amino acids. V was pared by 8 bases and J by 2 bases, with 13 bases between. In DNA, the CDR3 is TGTGCCATCGGGACACCAAACACCTACGAGCAGTACTTC. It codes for CAIGTPNTYEQYF.

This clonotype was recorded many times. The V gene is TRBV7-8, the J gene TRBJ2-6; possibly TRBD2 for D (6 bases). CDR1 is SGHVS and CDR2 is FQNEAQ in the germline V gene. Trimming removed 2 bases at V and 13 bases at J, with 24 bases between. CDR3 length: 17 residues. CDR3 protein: CASSLTRGTSRRGVLTF. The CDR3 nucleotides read TGTGCCAGCAGCTTAACCCGGGGGACGTCGAGACGTGGTGTCCTGACTTTC.

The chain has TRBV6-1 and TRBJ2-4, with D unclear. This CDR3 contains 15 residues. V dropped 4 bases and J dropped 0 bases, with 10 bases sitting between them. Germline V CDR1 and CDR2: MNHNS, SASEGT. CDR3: CASSAQTVAKNIQYF. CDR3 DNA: TGTGCCAGCAGTGCCCAGACGGTAGCCAAAAACATTCAGTACTTC.

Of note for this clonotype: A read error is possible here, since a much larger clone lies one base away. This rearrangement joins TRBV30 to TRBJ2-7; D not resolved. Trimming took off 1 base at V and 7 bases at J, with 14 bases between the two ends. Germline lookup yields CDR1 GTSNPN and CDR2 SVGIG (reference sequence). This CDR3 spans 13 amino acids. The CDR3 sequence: CAWSAIQLGEQYF. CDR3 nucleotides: TGTGCCTGGAGTGCGATCCAGCTGGGGGAGCAGTACTTC.

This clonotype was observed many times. This CDR3 is CSASRGSIMYEQYF. DNA for the CDR3: TGCAGTGCTAGCCGGGGGAGTATTATGTACGAGCAGTACTTC. V and J are TRBV20-1 and TRBJ2-7, with D maybe TRBD2 (6 bases). Germline V gene sequence: CDR1 DFQATT, CDR2 SNEGSKA (reference sequence). There are 14 residues in the CDR3. Trimming took off 3 bases at V and 4 bases at J, with 16 bases between the two ends.

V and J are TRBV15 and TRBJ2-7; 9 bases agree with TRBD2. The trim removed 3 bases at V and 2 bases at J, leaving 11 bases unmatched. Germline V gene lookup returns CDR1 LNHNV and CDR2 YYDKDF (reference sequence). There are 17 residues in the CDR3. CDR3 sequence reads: CATSSFLVAGGPYEQYF. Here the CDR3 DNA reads TGTGCCACCAGCAGCTTCTTGGTGGCGGGGGGGCCCTACGAGCAGTACTTC.

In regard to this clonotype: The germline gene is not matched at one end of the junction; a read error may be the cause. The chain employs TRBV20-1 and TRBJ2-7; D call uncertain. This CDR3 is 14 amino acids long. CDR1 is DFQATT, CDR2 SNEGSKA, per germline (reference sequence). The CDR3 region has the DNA TGCAGTGCTAGGTTCGGGTTCTCACTCTACGAGCAGTGCTTC. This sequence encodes CSARFGFSLYEQCF.

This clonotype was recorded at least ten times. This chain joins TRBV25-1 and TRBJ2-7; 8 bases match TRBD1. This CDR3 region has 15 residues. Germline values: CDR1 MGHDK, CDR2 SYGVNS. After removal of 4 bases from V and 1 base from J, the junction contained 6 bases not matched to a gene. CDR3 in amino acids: CASSAPQGASYEQYF. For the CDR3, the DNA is TGTGCCAGCAGTGCGCCGCAGGGGGCGTCCTACGAGCAGTACTTC.

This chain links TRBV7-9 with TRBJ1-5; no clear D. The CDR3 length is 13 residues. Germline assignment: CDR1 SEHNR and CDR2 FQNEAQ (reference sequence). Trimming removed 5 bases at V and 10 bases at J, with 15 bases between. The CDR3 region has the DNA TGTGCCAGCAGCCCTGGAACGACCAGCCCCCAGCATTTT. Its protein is CASSPGTTSPQHF. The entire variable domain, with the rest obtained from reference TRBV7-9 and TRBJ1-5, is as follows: DTGVSQNPRHKITKRGQNVTFRCDPISEHNRLYWYRQTLGQGPEFLTYFQNEAQLEKSRLLSDRFSAERPKGSFSTLEIQRTEQGDSAMYLCASSPGTTSPQHFGDGTRLSIL.

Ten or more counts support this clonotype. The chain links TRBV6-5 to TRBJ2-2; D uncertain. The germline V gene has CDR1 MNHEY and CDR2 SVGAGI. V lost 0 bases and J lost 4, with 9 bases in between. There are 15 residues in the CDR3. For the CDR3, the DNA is TGTGCCAGCAGTTACTCGTCAGCGAGCACCGGGGAGCTGTTTTTT. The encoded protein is CASSYSSASTGELFF.

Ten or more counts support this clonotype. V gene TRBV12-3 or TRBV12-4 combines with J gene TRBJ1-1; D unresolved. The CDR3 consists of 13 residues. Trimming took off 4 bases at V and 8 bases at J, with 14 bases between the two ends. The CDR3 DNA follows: TGTGCCAGCAGTTCCCGTGGGAGGTCAGAAGCTTTCTTT. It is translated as CASSSRGRSEAFF.

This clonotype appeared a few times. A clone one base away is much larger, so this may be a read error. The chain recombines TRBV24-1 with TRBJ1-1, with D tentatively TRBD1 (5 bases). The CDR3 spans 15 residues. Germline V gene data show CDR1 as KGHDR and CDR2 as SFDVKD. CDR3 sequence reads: CATSDPRRESTKAFF. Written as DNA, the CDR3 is TGTGCCACCAGTGATCCACGCAGGGAGAGCACTAAAGCTTTCTTT.

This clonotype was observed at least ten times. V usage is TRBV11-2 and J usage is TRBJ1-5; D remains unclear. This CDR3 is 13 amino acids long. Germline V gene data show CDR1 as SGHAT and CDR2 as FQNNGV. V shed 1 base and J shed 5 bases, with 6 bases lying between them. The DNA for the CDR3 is TGTGCCAGCAGCTTAGGACCGGATCAGCCCCAGCATTTT. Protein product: CASSLGPDQPQHF.

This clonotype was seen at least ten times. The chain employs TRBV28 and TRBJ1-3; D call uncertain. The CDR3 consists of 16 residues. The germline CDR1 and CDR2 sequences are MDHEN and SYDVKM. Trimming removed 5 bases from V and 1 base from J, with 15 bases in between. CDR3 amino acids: CASSQDTGSSGNTIYF. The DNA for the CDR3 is TGTGCCAGCAGTCAAGATACGGGTTCTTCTGGAAACACCATATATTTT.